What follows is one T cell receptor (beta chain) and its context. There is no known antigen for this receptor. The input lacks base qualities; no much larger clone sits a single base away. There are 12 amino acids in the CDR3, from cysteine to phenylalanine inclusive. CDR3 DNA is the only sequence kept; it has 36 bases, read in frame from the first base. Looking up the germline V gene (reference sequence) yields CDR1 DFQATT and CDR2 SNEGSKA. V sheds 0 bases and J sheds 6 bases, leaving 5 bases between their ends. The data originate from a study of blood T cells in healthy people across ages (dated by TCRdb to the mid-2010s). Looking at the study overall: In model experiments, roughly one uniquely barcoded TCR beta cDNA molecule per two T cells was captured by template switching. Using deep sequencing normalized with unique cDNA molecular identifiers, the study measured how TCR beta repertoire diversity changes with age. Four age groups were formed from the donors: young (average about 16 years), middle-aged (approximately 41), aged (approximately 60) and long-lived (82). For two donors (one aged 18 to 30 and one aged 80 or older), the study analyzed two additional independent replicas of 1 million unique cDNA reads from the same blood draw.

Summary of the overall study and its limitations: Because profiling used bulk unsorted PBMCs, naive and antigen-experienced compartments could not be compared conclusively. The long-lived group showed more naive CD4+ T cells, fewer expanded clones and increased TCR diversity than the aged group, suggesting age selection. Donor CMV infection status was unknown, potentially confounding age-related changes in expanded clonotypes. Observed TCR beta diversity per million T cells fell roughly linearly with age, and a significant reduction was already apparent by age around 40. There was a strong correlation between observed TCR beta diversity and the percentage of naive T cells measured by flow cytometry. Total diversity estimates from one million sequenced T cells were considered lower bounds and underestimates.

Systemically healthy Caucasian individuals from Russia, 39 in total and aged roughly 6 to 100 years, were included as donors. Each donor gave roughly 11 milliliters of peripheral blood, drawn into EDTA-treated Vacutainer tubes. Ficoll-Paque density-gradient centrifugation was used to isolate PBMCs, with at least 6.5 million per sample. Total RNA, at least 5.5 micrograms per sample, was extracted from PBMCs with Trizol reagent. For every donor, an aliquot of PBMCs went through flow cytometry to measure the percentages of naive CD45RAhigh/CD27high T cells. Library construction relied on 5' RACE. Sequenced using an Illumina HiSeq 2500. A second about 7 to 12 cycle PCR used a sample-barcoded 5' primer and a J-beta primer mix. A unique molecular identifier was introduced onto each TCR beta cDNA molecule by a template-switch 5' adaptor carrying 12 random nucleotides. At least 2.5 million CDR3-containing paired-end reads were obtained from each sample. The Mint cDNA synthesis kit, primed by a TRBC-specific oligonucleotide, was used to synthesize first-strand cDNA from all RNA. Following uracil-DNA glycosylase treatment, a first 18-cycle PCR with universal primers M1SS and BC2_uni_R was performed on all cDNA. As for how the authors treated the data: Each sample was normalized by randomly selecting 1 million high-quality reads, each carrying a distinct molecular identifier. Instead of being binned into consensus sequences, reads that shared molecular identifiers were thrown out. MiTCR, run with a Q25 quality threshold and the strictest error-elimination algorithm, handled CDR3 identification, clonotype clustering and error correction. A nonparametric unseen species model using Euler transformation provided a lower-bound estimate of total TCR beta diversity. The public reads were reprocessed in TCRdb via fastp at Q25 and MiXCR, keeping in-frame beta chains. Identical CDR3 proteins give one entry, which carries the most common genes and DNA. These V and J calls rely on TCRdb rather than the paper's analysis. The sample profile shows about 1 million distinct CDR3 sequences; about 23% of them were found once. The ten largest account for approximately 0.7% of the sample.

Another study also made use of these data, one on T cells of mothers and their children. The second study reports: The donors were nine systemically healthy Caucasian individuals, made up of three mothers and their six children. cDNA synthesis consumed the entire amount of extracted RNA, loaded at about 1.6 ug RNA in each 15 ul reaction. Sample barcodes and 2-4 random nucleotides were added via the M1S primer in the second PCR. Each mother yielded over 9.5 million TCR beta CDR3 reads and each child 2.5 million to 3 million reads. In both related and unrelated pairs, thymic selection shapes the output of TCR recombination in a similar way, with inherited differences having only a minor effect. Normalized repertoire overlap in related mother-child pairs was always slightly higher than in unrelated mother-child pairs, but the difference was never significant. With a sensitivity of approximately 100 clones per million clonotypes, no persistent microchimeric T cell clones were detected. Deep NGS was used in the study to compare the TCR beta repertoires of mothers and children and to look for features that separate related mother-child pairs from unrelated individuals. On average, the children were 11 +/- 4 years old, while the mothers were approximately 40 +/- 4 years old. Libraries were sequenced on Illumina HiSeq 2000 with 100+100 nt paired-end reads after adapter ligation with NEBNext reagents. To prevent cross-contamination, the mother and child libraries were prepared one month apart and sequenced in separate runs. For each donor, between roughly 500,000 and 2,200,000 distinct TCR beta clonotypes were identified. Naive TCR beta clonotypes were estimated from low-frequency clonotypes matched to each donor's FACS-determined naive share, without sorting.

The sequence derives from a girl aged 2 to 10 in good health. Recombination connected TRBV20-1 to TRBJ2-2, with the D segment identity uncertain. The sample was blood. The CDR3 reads CSARDVAGELFF. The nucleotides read TGCAGTGCTAGAGATGTTGCCGGGGAGCTGTTTTTT.